The source of this TCR beta chain is a study of blood T cell repertoires in COVID-19. Looked up from germline, CDR1 is SNHLY and CDR2 is FYNNEI. With 6 bases removed from V and 7 bases from J, the gap between germline ends came to 15 bases. The CDR3 sequence is 13 residues long. Sequencing used immunoSEQ multiplex PCR; TCRdb keeps in-frame clones, though not all of them. The table includes about 44,000 clones, around 90% detected once. Sequenced input: peripheral blood. This chain connects TRBV2 to TRBJ1-1; TRBD1 is a possible D gene (6 bases). This TCR derives from a woman over 75 in a cohort sampled during active or convalescent COVID-19. For the CDR3, the DNA is TGTGCCAGCAGGACTTGGACAGACTTTGAAGCTTTCTTT. Amino acids: CASRTWTDFEAFF.